A single sample is the source of the 13 T cell receptor beta chains below, sequenced in a study of T cell responses to AZD1222 COVID-19 vaccine. Method: immunoSEQ multiplex PCR; TCRdb's copy keeps in-frame clones and lacks some. The table lists about 110,000 clones, around 94% of them singletons, with 2% to 2.5% in the top ten. The sample was peripheral blood, taken on day 0 of AZD1222 vaccination. These receptors came from an adult in good health.

The V call is TRBV12-3 or TRBV12-4, the J call TRBJ1-1; D ambiguous. The CDR3 is 11 residues long. The V gene lost 6 bases and the J gene lost 7 bases, with 9 bases spanning the gap. This CDR3 is CASSQTREAFF. CDR3 nucleotide sequence: TGTGCCAGCAGCCAAACCCGTGAAGCTTTCTTT.

The chain links TRBV28 to TRBJ2-3; maybe TRBD1 (5 bases). V was pared by 9 bases and J by 6 bases, with 16 bases between. The germline CDR1 and CDR2 sequences are MDHEN and SYDVKM. The CDR3 extends over 13 amino acids. Here the CDR3 DNA reads TGTGCCAGTCGTGGGTCAGGGATCGATACGCAGTATTTT. Amino acids: CASRGSGIDTQYF.

DNA of the CDR3: TGTGCCAGCAGTTTCGGACATAATCAGCCCCAGCATTTT. Its translation is CASSFGHNQPQHF. This chain connects TRBV6-5 to TRBJ1-5; a possible D gene is TRBD1 (5 bases). Germline V gives CDR1 MNHEY, CDR2 SVGAGI. The CDR3 has 13 residues. Trimming pared 4 bases from V and 4 bases from J, leaving 8 bases between.

The CDR3 sequence: CASSEPENEKLFF. The CDR3 coding sequence is TGCGCCAGCAGTGAGCCCGAGAATGAAAAACTGTTTTTT. This chain links TRBV10-1 with TRBJ1-4; no reliable D call. V was trimmed by 2 bases and J by 5 bases, leaving 6 bases between them. From germline, CDR1 is WNHNN and CDR2 SYGVQD (reference sequence). The CDR3 length is 13 residues.

The rearrangement joins TRBV11-3 to TRBJ2-7, with D unresolved. The CDR3 runs 15 residues. Germline V gene sequence: CDR1 SGHNT, CDR2 YENEEA. V lost 3 bases and J 4 bases, leaving 16 bases between the germline ends. This chain's CDR3 is CASSLYVRGPYEQYF. The CDR3 bases are TGTGCCAGCAGCTTGTATGTCCGTGGCCCTTACGAGCAGTACTTC. The whole variable domain, remainder taken from reference TRBV11-3 and TRBJ2-7, is EAGVVQSPRYKIIEKKQPVAFWCNPISGHNTLYWYLQNLGQGPELLIRYENEEAVDDSQLPKDRFSAERLKGVDSTLKIQPAELGDSAVYLCASSLYVRGPYEQYFGPGTRLTVT.

This sequence joins TRBV5-4 and TRBJ2-2; TRBD2 matches at 7 bases. CDR3 length: 16 amino acids. CDR1 and CDR2 (germline): SGHNT, YYREEE (reference sequence). Trimming cost V 4 bases and J 6 bases; bases outside gene matches: 12. CDR3 residues: CASSPGGGVTAGELFF. CDR3 in DNA: TGTGCCAGCAGCCCCGGTGGGGGGGTAACCGCCGGGGAGCTGTTTTTT.

The chain joins TRBV9 to TRBJ2-3; D is possibly TRBD1 or TRBD2 (6 bases each). The CDR3 is made up of 15 amino acids. With 1 base removed from V and 3 bases from J, the gap between germline ends came to 12 bases. Germline-derived CDR1 and CDR2 are SGDLS and YYNGEE. CDR3 nucleotides: TGTGCCAGCAGCGTACAAACAGGGAGGACAGATACGCAGTATTTT. This translates into CASSVQTGRTDTQYF.

This clone has a single count. The gene calls are TRBV20-1 and TRBJ1-3; D gene unclear. Per germline, CDR1 DFQATT and CDR2 SNEGSKA (reference sequence). The CDR3 runs to 11 residues. V was shortened by 3 bases and J by 4 bases, with 4 bases between the two germline ends. The CDR3 spells CSASNGNTIYF. DNA for the CDR3: TGCAGTGCTAGTAACGGAAACACCATATATTTT.

This chain joins TRBV6-5 and TRBJ2-5, with TRBD1 matching 7 bases. This CDR3 comprises 13 residues. In germline, CDR1 is MNHEY, CDR2 SVGAGI. J was trimmed by 5 bases and V by 10 bases; bases with no gene match: 10. The CDR3 is CATKDRPTETQYF. The CDR3, as DNA: TGTGCCACCAAGGACAGGCCCACGGAGACCCAGTACTTC.

The chain has TRBV18 and TRBJ2-3; 8 nucleotides line up with TRBD1. Trimming at V came to 0 bases and at J to 4 bases, leaving 6 bases not matched to a gene. CDR1 and CDR2 from the germline V gene are KGHSH and LQKENI. This CDR3 has 16 amino acids. The CDR3 DNA reads as TGTGCCAGCTCACCACCAGGCGCAGGGGGCGCAGATACGCAGTATTTT. It is translated as CASSPPGAGGADTQYF.

DNA for the CDR3: TGTGCCAGCAGCTTATGGGACAGTCCTAACTATGGCTACACCTTC. Its translation: CASSLWDSPNYGYTF. The chain recombines TRBV7-9 with TRBJ1-2; 7 nucleotides line up with TRBD1. Germline V gene data show CDR1 as SEHNR and CDR2 as FQNEAQ (reference sequence). The CDR3 is made up of 15 amino acids. Trimming at V came to 2 bases and at J to 0 bases, leaving 3 bases not matched to a gene.

The chain links TRBV6-5 to TRBJ1-2; 10 positions agree with TRBD1. CDR3 size: 15 residues. With V trimmed by 0 bases and J by 5 bases, 3 bases remained unmatched. Germline V gene lookup returns CDR1 MNHEY and CDR2 SVGAGI. CDR3 loop: CASSYSDRGPYGYTF. The CDR3 DNA follows: TGTGCCAGCAGTTACTCTGACAGGGGGCCGTATGGCTACACCTTC.

This rearrangement joins TRBV5-1 to TRBJ1-1; 10 positions match TRBD1. This CDR3 contains 13 residues. In germline, CDR1 is SGHRS, CDR2 YFSETQ. V trimming: 4 bases; J trimming: 7 bases; junction bases outside the gene matches: 4. In DNA, the CDR3 is TGCGCCAGCAGCACCGGGACAGGGGTTGAAGCTTTCTTT. It codes for CASSTGTGVEAFF.